This T cell receptor (beta chain) is drawn from a study of blood T cell repertoires in COVID-19. For the study at large: Sample material is recorded as cDNA or gDNA derived from T cells, B-cell-depleted T cells, or PBMCs.

CDR1 and CDR2 (germline): ENHRY, SYGVKD. Germline trimming cut 7 bases from V and 2 bases from J; bases unmatched to any gene: 5. The CDR3 is 15 residues long. Produced via immunoSEQ multiplex PCR; TCRdb's table is partial and in-frame only. The repertoire holds a few hundred thousand clones, with about nine tenths as singletons. The receptor comes from a woman in her thirties or forties who had recovered from COVID-19. This chain connects TRBV10-3 to TRBJ2-7; 13 bases map to TRBD2. Specimen: PBMCs or T cells enriched from blood (not recorded which). The CDR3 nucleotides are TGTGCCATCACCGATACTAGCGGGAGGGCCTACGAGCAGTACTTC. It is translated as CAITDTSGRAYEQYF.